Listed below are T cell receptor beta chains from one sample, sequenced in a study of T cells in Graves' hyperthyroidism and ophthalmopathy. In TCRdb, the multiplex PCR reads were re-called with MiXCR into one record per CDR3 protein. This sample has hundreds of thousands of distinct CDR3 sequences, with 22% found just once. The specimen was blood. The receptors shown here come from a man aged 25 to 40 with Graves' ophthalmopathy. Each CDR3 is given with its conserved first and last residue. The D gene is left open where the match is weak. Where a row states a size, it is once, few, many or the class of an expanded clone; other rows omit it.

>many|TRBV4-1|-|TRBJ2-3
CASSQEGQGTDTQYF
TGCGCCAGCAGCCAAGAGGGACAAGGCACAGATACGCAGTATTTT
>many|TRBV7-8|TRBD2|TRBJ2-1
CASRRLSSGSSYNEQFF
TGTGCCAGCAGACGTCTATCTAGCGGGAGCTCTTACAATGAGCAGTTCTTC
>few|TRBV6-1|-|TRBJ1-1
CASREVQNTEAFF
TGTGCCAGCAGGGAAGTGCAGAACACTGAAGCTTTCTTT
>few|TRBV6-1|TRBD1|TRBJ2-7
CASSPIGTGGTYEQYF
TGTGCCAGCAGTCCAATAGGGACAGGGGGAACCTACGAGCAGTACTTC
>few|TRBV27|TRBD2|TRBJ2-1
CASSPWGKAGGSNEQFF
TGTGCCAGCAGTCCCTGGGGAAAAGCGGGAGGTTCAAATGAGCAGTTCTTC
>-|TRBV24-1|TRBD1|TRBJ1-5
CATSDYPTGTQHF
TGTGCCACCAGTGACTACCCGACAGGGACCCAGCATTTT
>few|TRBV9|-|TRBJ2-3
CASSVSSAGDTQYF
TGTGCCAGCAGCGTTTCCTCGGCCGGGGATACGCAGTATTTT
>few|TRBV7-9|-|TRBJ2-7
CASSLEAVHYEQYF
TGTGCCAGCAGCTTAGAGGCCGTACACTACGAGCAGTACTTC
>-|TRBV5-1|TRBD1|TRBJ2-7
CASSRDSNEQYF
TGCGCCAGCAGTCGGGACAGTAACGAGCAGTACTTC
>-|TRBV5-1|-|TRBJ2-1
CASSLSNVYSEQFF
TGCGCCAGCAGCTTGTCCAACGTTTATAGTGAGCAGTTCTTC
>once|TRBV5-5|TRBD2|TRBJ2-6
CASSWTGTSGRTGANVLTF
TGTGCCAGCAGCTGGACCGGGACTAGCGGGAGGACCGGGGCCAACGTCCTGACTTTC
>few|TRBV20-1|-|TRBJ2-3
CSARDLRTNTQYF
TGCAGTGCTAGAGATCTACGTACAAATACGCAGTATTTT
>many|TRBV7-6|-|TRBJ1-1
CASSLAGGGTEAFF
TGTGCCAGCAGCTTAGCAGGGGGAGGGACTGAAGCTTTCTTT
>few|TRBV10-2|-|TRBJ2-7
CASSESIAASYEQYF
TGCGCCAGCAGTGAGTCAATTGCAGCCTCCTACGAGCAGTACTTC
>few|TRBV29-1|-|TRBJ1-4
CSAMNRAGFGGEKLFF
TGCAGCGCCATGAATCGGGCCGGGTTTGGGGGTGAAAAACTGTTTTTT
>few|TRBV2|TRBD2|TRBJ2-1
CASKSGRVNEQFF
TGTGCCAGCAAAAGCGGGAGGGTTAATGAGCAGTTCTTC
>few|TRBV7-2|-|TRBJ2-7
CASSLASESYEQYF
TGTGCCAGCAGCCTCGCTAGCGAATCCTACGAGCAGTACTTC
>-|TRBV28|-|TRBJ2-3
CASSLVPVDTQYF
TGTGCCAGCAGTTTGGTGCCGGTAGATACGCAGTATTTT